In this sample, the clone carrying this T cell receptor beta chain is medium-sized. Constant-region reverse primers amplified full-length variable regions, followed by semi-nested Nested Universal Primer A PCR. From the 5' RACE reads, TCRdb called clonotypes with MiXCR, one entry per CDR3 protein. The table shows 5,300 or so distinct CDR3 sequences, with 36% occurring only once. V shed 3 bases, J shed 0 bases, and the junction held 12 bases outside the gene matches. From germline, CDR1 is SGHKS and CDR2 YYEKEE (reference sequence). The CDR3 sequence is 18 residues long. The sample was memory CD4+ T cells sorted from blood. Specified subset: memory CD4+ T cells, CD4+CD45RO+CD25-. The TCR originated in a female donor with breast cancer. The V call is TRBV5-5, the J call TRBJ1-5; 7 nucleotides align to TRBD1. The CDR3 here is CASSSLDRVSGSNQPQHF. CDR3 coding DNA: TGTGCCAGCAGCTCGCTCGACAGGGTGAGTGGTAGCAATCAGCCCCAGCATTTT. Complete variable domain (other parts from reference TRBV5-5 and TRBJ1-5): DAGVTQSPTHLIKTRGQQVTLRCSPISGHKSVSWYQQVLGQGPQFIFQYYEKEERGRGNFPDRFSARQFPNYSSELNVNALLLGDSALYLCASSSLDRVSGSNQPQHFGDGTRLSIL.